This TCR beta chain is drawn from a study of PD-1 blockade in classical Hodgkin lymphoma (dated by TCRdb to 2019 to 2021). Notes on the research overall: Nivolumab dosing was 3 mg/kg intravenously every 2 weeks, continuing until either disease progression or unacceptable toxicity. A peripheral blood immune signature of response to PD-1 blockade in classical Hodgkin lymphoma was defined using TCR beta sequencing and CyTOF. On the study overall, not on this receptor specifically: Newly diagnosed patients were reported to have lower baseline TCR diversity than healthy donors, and relapsed/refractory patients were reported to have lower baseline TCR diversity still. Among trial patients, those achieving complete response had baseline diversity similar to that of newly diagnosed patients, while diversity was significantly lower in partial responders and progressors. A significant rise by C4D1 was seen in CD4+ but not CD8+ TCR diversity (p=0.0027 vs p=0.16), with the rise being most apparent in complete responders (p=0.02). The study was restricted to a single clinical trial cohort, and the causes of repertoire differences, possibly disease activity or prior therapy, were left undefined. Lower diversity was observed in patients in whom nivolumab was started less than 1 year after ASCT, and these patients were excluded from later analyses so that confounding by immune reconstitution would be avoided.

As to this clone: The antigen it binds to is not known. No much larger clonotype is one base removed from it; base qualities were not supplied.

According to the study, the label for this sample's time point signals: cycle 4 day 1 (C4D1), after 6 weeks of nivolumab. Every trial patient had relapsed following autologous stem cell transplantation, and prior brentuximab vedotin exposure was what differed among cohorts A, B and C. The trial cohort was composed of roughly 60 patients with relapsed/refractory classical Hodgkin lymphoma, for whom complete response, partial response or progressive disease was recorded as best overall response. In the multi-cohort phase II CheckMate 205 trial, trial patients received single-agent nivolumab. An independent review committee assessed best overall response using the 2007 International Working Group response criteria. PBMCs from the trial were collected at three points: immediately before nivolumab initiation (C1D1), and during therapy at cycle 2 day 1 and cycle 4 day 1. After peripheral blood was drawn into 8 mL Vacutainer Cell Preparation Tubes, PBMCs were isolated by centrifugation and then cryopreserved.

Trimming takes 1 base from V and 0 bases from J, and the germline ends sit 13 bases apart. The CDR3 starts with the cysteine, ends with the phenylalanine, and has 17 residues. The sequence is cut down to CDR3 DNA, 51 bases in frame from base 1. CDR1 and CDR2, looked up from the germline V gene (reference sequence), are SEHNR and FQNEAQ. Genomic DNA was extracted with the Qiagen DNeasy kit from unsorted PBMCs and from negatively selected CD4+ and CD8+ fractions. TCR beta CDR3 regions were amplified by immunoSEQ multiplex PCR using primers annealing to V and J segments. A synthetic immune receptor repertoire was used to minimize amplification bias, and any remaining bias was removed computationally after sequencing. In the original analysis: Repertoire diversity was quantified as the Shannon entropy index using custom Python scripts. Unsorted, CD4+ and CD8+ repertoires were examined separately, except in combined analyses, for which CD4+ and CD8+ sequences were merged in silico. A clone was considered expanded if an increase in frequency of at least 2-fold after treatment relative to C1D1 was found, and a pseudocount of 0.5 was applied to clones undetected at baseline. Singleton clones were defined as clones with 0 or 1 copy at C1D1, and non-singleton clones were defined as clones with 2 or more copies. Clones expanded in unsorted samples were labelled as CD4+, CD8+ or unknown by matching protein sequences in sorted samples from the same patient. Wilcoxon tests on paired samples were used to test changes in diversity from C1D1 to C4D1. Sourced from immuneACCESS, this table was stored by TCRdb with only in-frame sequences that have V and J called. A share of the clones is absent; for the studies checked, an unresolved V gene accounts for under half, and the remainder has no known explanation. That table supplies the V and J calls and clone size; D and trimming were determined from the DNA. The sample has tens of thousands of clones on record, less than 95% of them singletons. The ten top clones hold 10% of the sample.

This TCR was sampled from a human donor with classical Hodgkin lymphoma. Recombination linked TRBV7-9 to TRBJ1-5; no D gene is confidently identified. Here the sequenced sample was peripheral blood mononuclear cells (PBMCs), taken before the fourth cycle of nivolumab. The CDR3 amino acid sequence is: CASSLGRSSNSNQPQHF. The DNA reads TGTGCCAGCAGCTTAGGTCGCAGTTCGAATAGCAATCAGCCCCAGCATTTT.